The subject of this entry is one T cell receptor (beta chain). The data derive from a study of blood T cell repertoires in COVID-19. Study-level information: The study drew acute and convalescent COVID-19 samples from the United States, Italy and Spain. T cells, B-cell-depleted T cells, or PBMCs provided the cDNA or gDNA that served as material.

In the authors' methods: Amplification of reference gene primers provided the estimated nucleated cell counts. Produced via immunoSEQ multiplex PCR; TCRdb's table is partial and in-frame only. The V and J calls and clone size were taken over from that table, and D and trimming were inferred from the DNA. The table lists 130,000 to 150,000 clones, 88% of them singletons. Germline V gene sequence: CDR1 MNHEY, CDR2 SVGAGI. V lost 6 bases, J lost 2 bases, and 4 bases stayed unmatched. CDR3 length equals 14 residues. V is TRBV6-5 and J is TRBJ2-7; 10 nucleotides match TRBD1. The sequencing sample was made of peripheral blood. This clonotype was sampled from a man aged 65-85 years with acute or convalescent COVID-19. The CDR3 DNA reads as TGTGCCAGCAGGCCGGGACAGGGGACCTACGAGCAGTACTTC. Protein: CASRPGQGTYEQYF.